This T cell receptor beta chain is drawn from a study of radiotherapy plus CTLA-4 blockade in lung cancer. TCRdb's copy holds only in-frame clones and misses some; the assay was immunoSEQ multiplex PCR. The sample consists of about 39,000 clones, more than 70% of them appearing once. This clone occurred a few times. The TCR sequence derives from a human donor with non-small cell lung cancer that progressed on radiotherapy plus ipilimumab. The sequences come from peripheral blood, collected from a patient treated with radiotherapy plus ipilimumab.

In DNA form, the CDR3 reads TGTGCCAGCAGCTACGGGGTACCTCCCTACGAGCAGTACTTC. Protein sequence: CASSYGVPPYEQYF. J is TRBJ2-7 and V is TRBV11-2; D possibly corresponds to TRBD2 (5 bases). Trimming removed 4 bases from V and 2 bases from J, with 12 bases in between. CDR1 SGHAT and CDR2 FQNNGV come from the germline V gene. This CDR3 has 14 amino acids.